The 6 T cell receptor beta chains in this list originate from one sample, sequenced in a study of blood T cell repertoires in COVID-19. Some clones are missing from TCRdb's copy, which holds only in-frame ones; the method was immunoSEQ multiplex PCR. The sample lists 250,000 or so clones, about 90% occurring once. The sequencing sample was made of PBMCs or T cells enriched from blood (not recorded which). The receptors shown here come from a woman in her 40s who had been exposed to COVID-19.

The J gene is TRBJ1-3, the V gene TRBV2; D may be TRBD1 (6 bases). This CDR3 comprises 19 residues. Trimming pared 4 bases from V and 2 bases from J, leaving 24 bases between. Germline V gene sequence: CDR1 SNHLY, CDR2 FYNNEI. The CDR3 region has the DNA TGTGCCAGCAGTGCGGCGAGCAGGGGAAATAAGGGGGCTGGAAACACCATATATTTT. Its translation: CASSAASRGNKGAGNTIYF.

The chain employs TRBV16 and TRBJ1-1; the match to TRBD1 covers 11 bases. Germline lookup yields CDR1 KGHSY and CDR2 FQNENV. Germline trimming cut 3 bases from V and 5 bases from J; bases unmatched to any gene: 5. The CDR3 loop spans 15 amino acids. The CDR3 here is CASSQRDRGVTEAFF. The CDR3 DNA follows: TGTGCCAGCAGCCAGAGGGACAGGGGGGTGACTGAAGCTTTCTTT.

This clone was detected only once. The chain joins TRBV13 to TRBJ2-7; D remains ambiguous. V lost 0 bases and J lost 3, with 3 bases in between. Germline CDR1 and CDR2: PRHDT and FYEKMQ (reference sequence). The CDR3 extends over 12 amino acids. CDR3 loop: CASSLGSYEQYF. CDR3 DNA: TGTGCCAGCAGCTTAGGGAGCTACGAGCAGTACTTC.

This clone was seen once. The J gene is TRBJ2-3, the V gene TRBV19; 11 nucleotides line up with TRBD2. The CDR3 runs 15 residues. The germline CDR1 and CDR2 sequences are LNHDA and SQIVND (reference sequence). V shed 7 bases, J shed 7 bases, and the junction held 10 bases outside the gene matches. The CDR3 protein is CASKKLAGGENTQYF. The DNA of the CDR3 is TGTGCCAGTAAAAAGCTAGCGGGGGGAGAGAATACGCAGTATTTT.

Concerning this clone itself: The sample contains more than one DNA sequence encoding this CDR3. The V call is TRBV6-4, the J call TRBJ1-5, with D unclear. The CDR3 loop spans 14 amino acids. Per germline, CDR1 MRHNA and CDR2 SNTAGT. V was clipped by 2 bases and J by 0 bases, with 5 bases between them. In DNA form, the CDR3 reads TGTGCCAGCAGTGACACTTATAGCAATCAGCCCCAGCATTTT. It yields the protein CASSDTYSNQPQHF.

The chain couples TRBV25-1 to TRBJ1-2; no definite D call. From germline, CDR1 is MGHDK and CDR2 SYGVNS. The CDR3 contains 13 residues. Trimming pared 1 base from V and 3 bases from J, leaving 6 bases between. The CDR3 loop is CASSELVDYGYTF. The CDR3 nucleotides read TGTGCCAGCAGTGAATTAGTGGACTATGGCTACACCTTC.